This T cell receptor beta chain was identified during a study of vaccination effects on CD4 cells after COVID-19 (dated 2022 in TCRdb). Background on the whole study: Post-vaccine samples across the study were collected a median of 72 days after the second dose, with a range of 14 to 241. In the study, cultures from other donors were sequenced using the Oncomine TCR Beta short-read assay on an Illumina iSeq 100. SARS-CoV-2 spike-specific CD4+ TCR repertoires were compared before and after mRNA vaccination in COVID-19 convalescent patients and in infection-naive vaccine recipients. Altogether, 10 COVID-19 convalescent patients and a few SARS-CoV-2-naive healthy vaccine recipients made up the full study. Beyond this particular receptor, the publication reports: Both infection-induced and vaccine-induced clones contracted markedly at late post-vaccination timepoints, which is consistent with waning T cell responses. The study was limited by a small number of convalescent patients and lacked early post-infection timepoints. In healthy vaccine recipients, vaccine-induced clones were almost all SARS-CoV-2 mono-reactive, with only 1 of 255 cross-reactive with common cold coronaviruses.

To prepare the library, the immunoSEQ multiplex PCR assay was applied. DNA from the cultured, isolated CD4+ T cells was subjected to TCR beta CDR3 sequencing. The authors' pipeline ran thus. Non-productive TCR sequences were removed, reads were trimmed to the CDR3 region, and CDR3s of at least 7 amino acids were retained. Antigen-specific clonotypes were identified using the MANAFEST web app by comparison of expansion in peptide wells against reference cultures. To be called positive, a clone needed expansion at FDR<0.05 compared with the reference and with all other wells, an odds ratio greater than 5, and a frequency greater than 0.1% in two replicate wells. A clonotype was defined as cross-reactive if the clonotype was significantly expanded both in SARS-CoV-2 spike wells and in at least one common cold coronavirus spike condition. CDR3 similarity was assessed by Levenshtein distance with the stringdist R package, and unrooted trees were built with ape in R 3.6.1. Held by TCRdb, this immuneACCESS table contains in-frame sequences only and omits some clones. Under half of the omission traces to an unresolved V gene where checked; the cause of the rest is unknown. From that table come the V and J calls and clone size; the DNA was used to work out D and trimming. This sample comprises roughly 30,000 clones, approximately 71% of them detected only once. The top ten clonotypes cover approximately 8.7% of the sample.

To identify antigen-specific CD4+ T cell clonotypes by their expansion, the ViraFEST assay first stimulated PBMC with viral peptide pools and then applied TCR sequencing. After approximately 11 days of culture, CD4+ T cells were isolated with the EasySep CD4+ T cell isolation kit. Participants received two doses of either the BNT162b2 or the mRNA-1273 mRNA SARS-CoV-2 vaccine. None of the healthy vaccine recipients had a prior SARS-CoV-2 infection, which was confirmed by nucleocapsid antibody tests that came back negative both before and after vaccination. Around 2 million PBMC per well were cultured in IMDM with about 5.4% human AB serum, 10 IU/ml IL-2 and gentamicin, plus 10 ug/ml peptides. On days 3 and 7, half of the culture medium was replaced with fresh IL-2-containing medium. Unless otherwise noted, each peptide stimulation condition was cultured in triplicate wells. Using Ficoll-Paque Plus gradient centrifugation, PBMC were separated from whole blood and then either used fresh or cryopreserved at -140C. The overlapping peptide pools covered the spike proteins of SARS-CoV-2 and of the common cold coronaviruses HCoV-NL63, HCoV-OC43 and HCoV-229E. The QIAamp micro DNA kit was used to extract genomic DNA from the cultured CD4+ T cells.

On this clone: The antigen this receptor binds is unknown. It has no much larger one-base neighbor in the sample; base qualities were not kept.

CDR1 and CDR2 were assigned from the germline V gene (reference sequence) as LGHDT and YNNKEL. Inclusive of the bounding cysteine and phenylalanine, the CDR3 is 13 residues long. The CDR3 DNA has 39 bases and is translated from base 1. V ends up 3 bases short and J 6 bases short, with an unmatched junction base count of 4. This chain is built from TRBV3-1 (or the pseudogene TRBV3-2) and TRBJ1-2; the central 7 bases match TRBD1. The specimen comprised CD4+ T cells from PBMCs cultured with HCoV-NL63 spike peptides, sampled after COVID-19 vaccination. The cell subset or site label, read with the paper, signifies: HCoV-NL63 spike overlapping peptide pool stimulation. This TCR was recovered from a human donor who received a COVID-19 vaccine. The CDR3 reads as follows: CASSHQGGNGYTF. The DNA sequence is TGTGCCAGCAGCCACCAGGGGGGGAATGGCTACACCTTC.